This T cell receptor (beta chain) appears in the sequencing data of a study of T cell responses to AZD1222 COVID-19 vaccine. V shed 1 base and J shed 1 base, with 11 bases lying between them. CDR1 is LGHNA, CDR2 YNFKEQ, per germline. The CDR3 sequence is 16 residues long. Generated by immunoSEQ multiplex PCR, the TCRdb table keeps only in-frame clones and is missing some. Among 130,000 to 150,000 clones listed, about 81% were seen once. The chain employs TRBV4-2 and TRBJ2-4; D not resolved. The clonotype was recovered from an adult in good health. The sequenced sample was peripheral blood, obtained on day 0 of MenACWY control vaccination. In DNA, the CDR3 is TGTGCCAGCAGCCAAGGGGGTTTCAGCGCCAAAAACATTCAGTACTTC. Its protein product is CASSQGGFSAKNIQYF.